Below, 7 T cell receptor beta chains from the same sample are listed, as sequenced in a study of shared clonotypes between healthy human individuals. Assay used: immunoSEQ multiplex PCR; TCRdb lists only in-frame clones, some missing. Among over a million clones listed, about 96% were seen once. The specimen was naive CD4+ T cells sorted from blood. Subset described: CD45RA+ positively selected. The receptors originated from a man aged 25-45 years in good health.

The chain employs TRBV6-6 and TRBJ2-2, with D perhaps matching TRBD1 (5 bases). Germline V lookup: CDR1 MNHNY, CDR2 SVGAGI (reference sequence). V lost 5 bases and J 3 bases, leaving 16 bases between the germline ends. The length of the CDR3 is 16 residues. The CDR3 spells CASSLQGLGDTGELFF. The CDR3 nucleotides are TGTGCCAGCAGTCTCCAGGGCCTCGGAGACACCGGGGAGCTGTTTTTT.

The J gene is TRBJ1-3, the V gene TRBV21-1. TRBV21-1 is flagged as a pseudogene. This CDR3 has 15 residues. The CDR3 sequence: CASSGESRTGNTIYF. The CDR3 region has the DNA TGTGCCAGCAGCGGGGAGTCGAGAACTGGAAACACCATATATTTT.

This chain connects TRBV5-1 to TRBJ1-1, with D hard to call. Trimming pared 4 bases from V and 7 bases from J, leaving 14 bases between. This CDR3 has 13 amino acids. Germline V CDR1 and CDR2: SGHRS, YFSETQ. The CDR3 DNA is TGCGCCAGCAGCGCTGGTCTATTTAATGAAGCTTTCTTT. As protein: CASSAGLFNEAFF.

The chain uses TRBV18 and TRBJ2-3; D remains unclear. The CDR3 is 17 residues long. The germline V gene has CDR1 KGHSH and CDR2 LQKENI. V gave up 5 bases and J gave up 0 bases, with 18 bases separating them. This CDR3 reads CASSTPSGGISTDTQYF. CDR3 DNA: TGTGCCAGCTCAACCCCATCCGGCGGAATAAGCACAGATACGCAGTATTTT.

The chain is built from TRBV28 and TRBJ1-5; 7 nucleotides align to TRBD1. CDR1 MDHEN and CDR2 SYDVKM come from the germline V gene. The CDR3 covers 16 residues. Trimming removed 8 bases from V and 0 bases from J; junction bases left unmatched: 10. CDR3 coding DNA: TGTGCCAGCGGACGGGGGGGACAGAATAGCAATCAGCCCCAGCATTTT. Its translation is CASGRGGQNSNQPQHF.

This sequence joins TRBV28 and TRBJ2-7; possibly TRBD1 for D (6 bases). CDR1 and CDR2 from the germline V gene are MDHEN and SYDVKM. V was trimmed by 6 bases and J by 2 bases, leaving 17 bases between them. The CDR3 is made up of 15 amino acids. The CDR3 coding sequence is TGTGCCAGCAGCGCCCCCAGGGGTGACCCCTACGAGCAGTACTTC. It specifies CASSAPRGDPYEQYF.

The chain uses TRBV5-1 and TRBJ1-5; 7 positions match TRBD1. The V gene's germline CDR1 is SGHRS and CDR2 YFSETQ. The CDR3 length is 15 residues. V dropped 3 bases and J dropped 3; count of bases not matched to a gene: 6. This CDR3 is CASSSSGQVNQPQHF. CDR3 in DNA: TGCGCCAGCAGCTCAAGTGGACAGGTCAATCAGCCCCAGCATTTT.